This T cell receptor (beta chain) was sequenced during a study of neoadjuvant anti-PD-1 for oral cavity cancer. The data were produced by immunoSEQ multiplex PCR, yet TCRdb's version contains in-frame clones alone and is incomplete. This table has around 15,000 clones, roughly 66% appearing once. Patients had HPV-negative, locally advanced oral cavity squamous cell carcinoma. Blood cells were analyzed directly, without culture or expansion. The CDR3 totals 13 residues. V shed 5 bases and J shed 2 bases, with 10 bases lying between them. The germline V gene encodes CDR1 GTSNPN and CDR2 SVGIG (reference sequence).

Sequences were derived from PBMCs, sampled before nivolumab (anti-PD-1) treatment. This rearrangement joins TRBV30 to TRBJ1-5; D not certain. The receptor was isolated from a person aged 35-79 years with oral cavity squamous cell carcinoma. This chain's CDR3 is CAWGLSGNQPQHF. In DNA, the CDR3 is TGTGCCTGGGGCCTTTCGGGCAATCAGCCCCAGCATTTT.